The 25 T cell receptor beta chains presented below share a single source sample, sequenced in a study of neurological immune-mediated disorders. One entry per CDR3 protein results from TCRdb running MiXCR on the 5' RACE reads. The sample carries 45,000 to 55,000 distinct CDR3 sequences, over 5.5% recorded once. Sequencing was carried out using CD4+ T cells from blood. These receptors came from a woman under 30 with multiple sclerosis.

This clonotype was observed many times. The J gene is TRBJ1-1, the V gene TRBV10-3, with TRBD1 identical over 11 bases. The CDR3 contains 15 residues. Germline loops: CDR1 ENHRY, CDR2 SYGVKD. Trimming took 4 bases from V and 3 from J; bases not matched to a gene: 4. DNA for the CDR3: TGTGCCATCAGTGGAGGACAGGGGGCGGACACTGAAGCTTTCTTT. It encodes CAISGGQGADTEAFF.

This clonotype was picked up many times. The genes are TRBV7-2 and TRBJ1-2; no firm D call. Germline-derived CDR1 and CDR2 are SGHTA and FQGNSA. The V and J ends lost 2 bases and 4 bases respectively, with 5 bases between them. The CDR3 is made up of 12 amino acids. CDR3 protein: CASSLRTYGYTF. CDR3 nucleotide sequence: TGTGCCAGCAGCTTAAGGACCTATGGCTACACCTTC.

This clonotype was observed many times. The chain carries TRBV12-3 or TRBV12-4 and TRBJ2-5; 9 bases match TRBD1. The length of the CDR3 is 18 residues. Trimming took 6 bases from V and 5 from J; bases not matched to a gene: 19. CDR3 amino acids: CASSRIRTGTGNLETQYF. CDR3 in DNA: TGTGCCAGCAGCCGTATACGCACCGGGACAGGGAATCTTGAGACCCAGTACTTC.

This clonotype was recorded at least ten times. The genes are TRBV4-3 and TRBJ1-2; 10 bases align to TRBD1. V shed 1 base and J 7 bases; nucleotides not matched to a gene: 3. The CDR3 loop spans 14 amino acids. Germline V gene lookup returns CDR1 LGHNA and CDR2 YSLEER. The CDR3 nucleotides are TGCGCCAGCAGCCAAGCTGACAGGGGGCTTGGCTACACCTTC. Translation: CASSQADRGLGYTF.

This clonotype was seen many times. V is TRBV7-2 and J is TRBJ2-1; D gene unclear. The CDR3 covers 13 residues. Per germline, CDR1 SGHTA and CDR2 FQGNSA. Trimming stripped 3 bases from V and 4 bases from J, with 7 bases between. The CDR3 reads CASSLDAYNEQFF. The CDR3 nucleotides are TGTGCCAGCAGCTTGGACGCTTACAATGAGCAGTTCTTC.

The table lists this clonotype with many counts. V and J are TRBV7-8 and TRBJ2-3; D tentatively fits TRBD1 or TRBD2 (5 bases each). CDR1 and CDR2 from the germline V gene are SGHVS and FQNEAQ. Trimming shortened V by 4 bases and J by 11 bases, and 25 bases separated the two germline ends. The CDR3 is made up of 16 amino acids. CDR3 sequence (DNA): TGTGCCAGCAGCTACGGCACTCGGGACCTCGGGCGTGGGCAGTATTTT. As protein: CASSYGTRDLGRGQYF.

The table lists this clonotype with many counts. This chain links TRBV20-1 with TRBJ2-7, with D possibly matching TRBD1 (7 bases). Germline V gene data show CDR1 as DFQATT and CDR2 as SNEGSKA (reference sequence). The germline V and J ends were trimmed by 6 bases and 3 bases, with 21 bases remaining between them. The CDR3 contains 15 residues. The CDR3 sequence: CSAVDRGRGDYEQYF. The CDR3 coding sequence is TGCAGTGCCGTTGATCGAGGCAGGGGGGACTACGAGCAGTACTTC.

This clonotype was seen at least ten times. This chain uses TRBV7-9 with TRBJ2-2, with D hard to call. Deletions cut 1 base from V and 4 bases from J, with 4 bases between. Germline V CDR1 and CDR2: SEHNR, FQNEAQ (reference sequence). The CDR3 spans 13 residues. CDR3 bases: TGTGCCAGCAGCTTAGATTTCACCGGGGAGCTGTTTTTT. Protein sequence: CASSLDFTGELFF.

This clonotype was observed at least ten times. V is TRBV7-2 and J is TRBJ2-3, with TRBD2 matching over 7 bases. This CDR3 comprises 16 residues. Germline V lookup: CDR1 SGHTA, CDR2 FQGNSA. J lost 1 base, V lost 1 base, and 5 bases had no gene match. The CDR3 reads CASSLVAAGGTDTQYF. The CDR3, as DNA: TGTGCCAGCAGCTTAGTTGCGGCGGGAGGCACAGATACGCAGTATTTT.

Many counts were recorded for this clonotype. The rearrangement links TRBV6-6 to TRBJ2-5; D uncertain. With 6 bases removed from V and 7 bases from J, the gap between germline ends came to 18 bases. Germline-derived CDR1 and CDR2 are MNHNY and SVGAGI (reference sequence). The CDR3 contains 14 residues. CDR3 coding DNA: TGTGCCAGCAGCCCCACCGCGGCCAGTTGGACCCAGTACTTC. Its translation is CASSPTAASWTQYF.

The chain is built from TRBV7-2 and TRBJ2-2; D unclear. Germline CDR1 SGHTA, CDR2 FQGNSA. Trimming removed 4 bases at V and 2 bases at J, with 2 bases between. The CDR3 is made up of 12 amino acids. The CDR3 DNA is TGTGCCAGCAGCTATAACACCGGGGAGCTGTTTTTT. This encodes CASSYNTGELFF.

This clonotype was seen at least ten times. The rearrangement joins TRBV5-5 to TRBJ1-1; D unresolved. V gave up 3 bases and J gave up 0 bases, with 6 bases separating them. This CDR3 has 13 amino acids. Germline-derived CDR1 and CDR2 are SGHKS and YYEKEE (reference sequence). CDR3 loop: CASSYDLNTEAFF. The CDR3 DNA follows: TGTGCCAGCAGCTACGACCTGAACACTGAAGCTTTCTTT. Looking up the rest from reference TRBV5-5 and TRBJ1-1 gives the full variable domain: DAGVTQSPTHLIKTRGQQVTLRCSPISGHKSVSWYQQVLGQGPQFIFQYYEKEERGRGNFPDRFSARQFPNYSSELNVNALLLGDSALYLCASSYDLNTEAFFGQGTRLTVV.

This clonotype has ten or more counts. The chain uses TRBV6-2 or TRBV6-3 and TRBJ2-2; the match to TRBD1 covers 9 bases. Per germline, CDR1 MNHEY and CDR2 SVGEGT. V lost 4 bases to trimming and J lost 6 bases; unmatched junction nucleotides: 9. The CDR3 spans 16 residues. This CDR3 reads CASSSTGTGLAGELFF. DNA of the CDR3: TGTGCCAGCAGTTCGACCGGGACAGGGTTAGCCGGGGAGCTGTTTTTT.

This clonotype occurred many times. The chain combines TRBV30 with TRBJ1-3; a possible D gene is TRBD1 (5 bases). V dropped 0 bases and J dropped 0 bases, with 6 bases sitting between them. The CDR3 loop spans 14 amino acids. CDR1 is GTSNPN, CDR2 SVGIG, per germline (reference sequence). This CDR3 is CAWSVRGSGNTIYF. CDR3 sequence (DNA): TGTGCCTGGAGTGTAAGGGGCTCTGGAAACACCATATATTTT. The full variable domain, completed using reference TRBV30 and TRBJ1-3, is SQTIHQWPATLVQPVGSPLSLECTVEGTSNPNLYWYRQAAGRGLQLLFYSVGIGQISSEVPQNLSASRPQDRQFILSSKKLLLSDSGFYLCAWSVRGSGNTIYFGEGSWLTVV.

This clonotype was recorded at least ten times. The chain joins TRBV10-3 to TRBJ1-2; 10 nucleotides match TRBD1. Germline CDR1 is ENHRY and CDR2 is SYGVKD. Losses at the gene ends were 4 bases for V and 3 bases for J; bases not matched to a gene: 11. The CDR3 consists of 17 residues. CDR3 in amino acids: CAISAPRGQGVDYGYTF. CDR3 nucleotides: TGTGCCATCAGTGCACCCCGCGGACAGGGGGTAGACTATGGCTACACCTTC.

This clonotype was seen repeatedly, ten times or more. V and J are TRBV7-3 and TRBJ2-5; D is ambiguous. CDR1 and CDR2 from the germline V gene are SGHTA and FQGTGA. This CDR3 is built from 13 residues. Trimming shortened V by 2 bases and J by 2 bases, and 6 bases separated the two germline ends. The CDR3 protein is CASSLLQQETQYF. The CDR3 coding sequence is TGTGCCAGCAGCTTACTACAGCAAGAGACCCAGTACTTC.

This clonotype occurred a few times. The gene calls are TRBV5-5 and TRBJ1-4; a weak D match, TRBD1 (5 bases). Deletions cut 6 bases from V and 7 bases from J, with 16 bases between. The germline gives CDR1 SGHKS, CDR2 YYEKEE (reference sequence). This CDR3 region has 14 residues. CDR3 coding DNA: TGTGCCAGCATTTTAGGGGATTCCGGTGAAAAACTGTTTTTT. This gives the protein CASILGDSGEKLFF. The full variable domain, completed using reference TRBV5-5 and TRBJ1-4, is DAGVTQSPTHLIKTRGQQVTLRCSPISGHKSVSWYQQVLGQGPQFIFQYYEKEERGRGNFPDRFSARQFPNYSSELNVNALLLGDSALYLCASILGDSGEKLFFGSGTQLSVL.

This clonotype was picked up many times. The chain carries TRBV20-1 and TRBJ1-1, with a tentative D call TRBD1 (5 bases). Germline V lookup: CDR1 DFQATT, CDR2 SNEGSKA (reference sequence). Trimming pared 0 bases from V and 4 bases from J, leaving 9 bases between. The CDR3 sequence is 13 residues long. Here the CDR3 reads CSARDGGVTEAFF. DNA of the CDR3: TGCAGTGCTAGAGATGGGGGGGTCACTGAAGCTTTCTTT.

The chain links TRBV29-1 to TRBJ2-1; D is perhaps TRBD1 (5 bases). The CDR3 covers 16 residues. Germline V gives CDR1 SQVTM, CDR2 ANQGSEA. Trimming stripped 0 bases from V and 2 bases from J, with 14 bases between. The CDR3 spells CSVEEDRGDTYNEQFF. CDR3 nucleotides: TGCAGCGTTGAAGAAGACAGAGGCGATACCTACAATGAGCAGTTCTTC.

This clonotype was recorded at least ten times. V and J are TRBV10-3 and TRBJ2-7, with 11 positions matching TRBD2. Germline CDR1 reads ENHRY; CDR2 reads SYGVKD. V lost 5 bases, J lost 4 bases, and 13 bases stayed unmatched. The length of the CDR3 is 17 residues. CDR3 in amino acids: CAISTGRGTSGSYEQYV. The CDR3 DNA follows: TGTGCCATCAGTACAGGTCGGGGGACTAGCGGAAGTTACGAGCAGTACGTC.

The V and J genes are TRBV19 and TRBJ1-6, with 7 bases lining up with TRBD1. Germline trimming cut 11 bases from V and 8 bases from J; bases unmatched to any gene: 6. Germline V lookup: CDR1 LNHDA, CDR2 SQIVND (reference sequence). This CDR3 is 12 amino acids long. The chain's CDR3 is CACGTADSPLHF. The CDR3 DNA reads as TGTGCCTGCGGGACAGCGGATTCACCCCTCCACTTT. The full variable domain, in which reference TRBV19 and TRBJ1-6 provide the parts outside the CDR3, is DGGITQSPKYLFRKEGQNVTLSCEQNLNHDAMYWYRQDPGQGLRLIYYSQIVNDFQKGDIAEGYSVSREKKESFPLTVTSAQKNPTAFYLCACGTADSPLHFGNGTRLTVT.

The genes are TRBV19 and TRBJ2-3; D is perhaps TRBD1 or TRBD2 (5 bases each). The CDR3 contains 16 residues. Germline-derived CDR1 and CDR2 are LNHDA and SQIVND (reference sequence). V gave up 6 bases and J gave up 1 base, with 17 bases separating them. The DNA for the CDR3 is TGTGCCAGTAGGGGGCGGGCGGCATCAGGCACAGATACGCAGTATTTT. It translates to CASRGRAASGTDTQYF.

The CDR3, as DNA: TGTGCCAGCAGTTTCGAGACTAGCGGGAGGGCCTTCCTCCAGTATTACAATGAGCAGTTCTTC. As protein: CASSFETSGRAFLQYYNEQFF. The chain joins TRBV12-3 or TRBV12-4 to TRBJ2-1; 14 bases are a match to TRBD2. CDR3 length: 21 residues. V shed 3 bases and J 4 bases; nucleotides not matched to a gene: 17.

This clonotype was seen ten or more times. The rearrangement joins TRBV7-2 to TRBJ2-5; D may match TRBD1 or TRBD2 (5 bases each). Germline V CDR1 and CDR2: SGHTA, FQGNSA. This CDR3 comprises 15 residues. The ends were cut back, 0 bases at V and 5 bases at J, with 13 bases in the middle. The CDR3 loop reads CASSLAGTRAETQYF. CDR3 nucleotide sequence: TGTGCCAGCAGCTTAGCCGGGACCCGGGCCGAGACCCAGTACTTC.

The sample holds many counts of this clonotype. The chain uses TRBV6-2 or TRBV6-3 and TRBJ2-7; D possibly corresponds to TRBD2 (5 bases). The germline V and J ends were trimmed by 6 bases and 6 bases, with 18 bases remaining between them. CDR3 size: 14 residues. The germline CDR1 and CDR2 sequences are MNHEY and SVGEGT. CDR3: CASSPYATRGEQYV. Here the CDR3 DNA reads TGTGCCAGCAGCCCCTACGCGACACGGGGCGAGCAGTACGTC.